The 21 T cell receptor beta chains presented below share a single source sample, sequenced in a study of T cells in women clearing cervical HPV infection (dated by TCRdb to 2016 to 2019). To prepare the library, the immunoSEQ multiplex PCR assay was applied. TCRdb mirrors the immuneACCESS table, restricted to in-frame sequences. Some clones are absent from its copies; in checked studies, under half trace to an unresolved V gene, and the reason for the others is unknown. The sample's clone listing holds about 20,000 clones. The ten largest clones take up under 3.5% of the sample. Source material: blood buffy coat. All receptors come from a woman aged 18-70 years with a cervical HPV16 infection that either progressed to CIN3+ or cleared (not recorded which).

Comment on this clone: The read ends 3 residues before the CDR3 terminus; that terminus is restored from the germline J gene. The chain is built from TRBV6-1 and TRBJ2-7; a weak D match, TRBD1 (5 bases). The germline gives CDR1 MNHNS, CDR2 SASEGT. The length of the CDR3 is 17 residues. V lost 1 base and J 1 base, leaving 17 bases between the germline ends. Partial CDR3 DNA: TGTGCCAGCAGTGAAGGGGTTCTAGGACAACCTTCCTACGAG. It encodes CASSEGVLGQPSYE. The entire CDR3 reads CASSEGVLGQPSYEQYF.

A remark on this clone: The CDR3 end is not reached by the read, which stops 3 residues before it; the germline J gene fills it in. The chain uses TRBV2 and TRBJ2-7; D gene ambiguous. Germline CDR1 and CDR2: SNHLY and FYNNEI. The CDR3 consists of 13 residues. Trimming shortened V by 3 bases and J by 4 bases, and 10 bases separated the two germline ends. The covered CDR3 bases are TGTGCCAGCAGTGATAGTGTTCATTACGAG. Translated: CASSDSVHYE. The entire CDR3 reads CASSDSVHYEQYF.

As regards this clone: The read gets to within 3 residues of the CDR3 end, and the germline J gene fills in the rest. V usage is TRBV20-1 and J usage is TRBJ1-1; 10 nucleotides match TRBD1. After removal of 0 bases from V and 3 bases from J, the junction contained 10 bases not matched to a gene. This CDR3 is 17 amino acids long. Germline loops: CDR1 DFQATT, CDR2 SNEGSKA (reference sequence). The CDR3 DNA, read in part, is TGCAGTGCTAGAGATTTGGGGACAGGGGCTGGGGACACTGAA. Protein: CSARDLGTGAGDTE. The whole CDR3 is CSARDLGTGAGDTEAFF.

Regarding this clone: The CDR3 end falls 3 residues outside the read, so it is completed with the germline J gene. This chain connects TRBV20-1 to TRBJ1-1; 9 bases map to TRBD1. The germline gives CDR1 DFQATT, CDR2 SNEGSKA (reference sequence). The V and J ends lost 6 bases and 1 base, in that order; junction bases with no gene match: 9. This CDR3 has 15 residues. CDR3 loop: CSALSMGQGNTEAFF. The DNA read from the CDR3 is TGCAGTGCACTATCCATGGGACAGGGGAACACTGAA.

On this clone itself: With the read ending 3 residues before the CDR3 end, the germline J gene is used to fill in that end. The V gene is TRBV28, the J gene TRBJ1-5; a possible D gene is TRBD1 (6 bases). This CDR3 has 15 residues. V was pared by 1 base and J by 3 bases, with 10 bases between. Looked up from germline, CDR1 is MDHEN and CDR2 is SYDVKM. The DNA read from the CDR3 is TGTGCCAGCAGTTTATCAGGGGCTTTCAATCAGCCC. Its protein is CASSLSGAFNQP. The complete CDR3 sequence is CASSLSGAFNQPQHF.

A word on this clone: The CDR3 end lies 3 residues beyond the end of the read and is filled in from the germline J gene. V is TRBV7-8 and J is TRBJ1-6, with no clear D. Germline loops: CDR1 SGHVS, CDR2 FQNEAQ. V was cut by 2 bases and J by 0 bases, with 11 bases left in between. The CDR3 spans 17 residues. CDR3 residues: CASSLFQVGSYNSPLHF. The CDR3 DNA, read in part, is TGTGCCAGCAGCTTATTTCAGGTCGGCTCCTATAATTCACCC.

Regarding this clone: Sequencing ends 3 residues short of the CDR3 end; the germline J gene provides the rest. The chain joins TRBV27 to TRBJ2-5, with TRBD2 matching 8 bases. The CDR3 runs to 14 residues. Germline V gives CDR1 MNHEY, CDR2 SMNVEV (reference sequence). With 4 bases clipped from V and 4 bases from J, the junction kept 5 bases outside the gene matches. The covered CDR3 bases are TGTGCCAGCAGTTGGGGGACTAGTCCAGAGACC. Its translation is CASSWGTSPET. The CDR3, in full, reads CASSWGTSPETQYF.

Details on this clone: From the germline J gene comes the end of the CDR3, since the read stops 3 residues before it. V gene TRBV20-1 combines with J gene TRBJ2-1; TRBD2 aligns across 10 bases. This CDR3 region has 14 residues. Trimming at V came to 1 base and at J to 9 bases, leaving 6 bases not matched to a gene. Germline-derived CDR1 and CDR2 are DFQATT and SNEGSKA (reference sequence). The CDR3 region is CSARVPRTSGEQFF. The part of the CDR3 DNA that was read is TGCAGTGCTAGAGTTCCACGGACTAGCGGTGAG.

Comments on this clone: The CDR3 end falls 3 residues outside the read, so it is completed with the germline J gene. This chain links TRBV20-1 with TRBJ2-5; D is possibly TRBD2 (5 bases). Between the trimmed V and J ends, which lost 0 bases and 5 bases, there was a span of 13 bases. Germline lookup yields CDR1 DFQATT and CDR2 SNEGSKA (reference sequence). The CDR3 covers 14 residues. The CDR3 reads CSARDRIGEETQYF. CDR3 bases read: TGCAGTGCTAGAGATCGTATCGGGGAGGAGACC.

Points on this clone: The read ends 3 residues before the CDR3 terminus; that terminus is restored from the germline J gene. The chain has TRBV7-2 and TRBJ2-1, with a weak D call TRBD1 (5 bases). This CDR3 region has 13 residues. In germline, CDR1 is SGHTA, CDR2 FQGNSA. V was clipped by 1 base and J by 9 bases, with 10 bases between them. CDR3 DNA, as far as it was read: TGTGCCAGCAGCTTAGAAGGGGTTGGTGAG. Protein product: CASSLEGVGE. The full CDR3 is CASSLEGVGEQFF.

Concerning this clone: The CDR3 end is not reached by the read, which stops 3 residues before it; the germline J gene fills it in. The chain couples TRBV7-3 to TRBJ2-2; 7 positions agree with TRBD1. With V trimmed by 5 bases and J by 2 bases, 5 bases remained unmatched. CDR1 and CDR2 (germline): SGHTA, FQGTGA. The CDR3 has 15 amino acids. The CDR3 sequence is CASSRRDRNTGELFF. The DNA read from the CDR3 is TGTGCCAGCAGCCGCCGGGACAGAAACACCGGGGAG.

Worth noting for this clone: The missing CDR3 end, 3 residues past where the read stops, is filled in from the germline J gene. The rearrangement links TRBV19 to TRBJ2-1; TRBD2 agrees at 7 bases. The V gene end was trimmed by 1 base and the J gene end by 6 bases; junction bases not matched to a gene: 9. The CDR3 sequence is 16 residues long. CDR1 is LNHDA, CDR2 SQIVND, per germline (reference sequence). The covered CDR3 bases are TGTGCCAGTAGTATAGTAACTAGCGTTGCAAGCAATGAG. This sequence encodes CASSIVTSVASNE. The complete CDR3 protein is CASSIVTSVASNEQFF.

Remarks on this clone: The read halts 3 residues ahead of the CDR3 end, with the missing end drawn from the germline J gene. The J gene is TRBJ2-5, the V gene TRBV6-1; 9 positions agree with TRBD2. J lost 3 bases, V lost 2 bases, and 10 bases had no gene match. The CDR3 is 17 amino acids. Per germline, CDR1 MNHNS and CDR2 SASEGT. Partial CDR3 DNA: TGTGCCAGCAGTGAACCCCTTAGAGCGGGGGGTGAAGAGACC. It codes for CASSEPLRAGGEET. In full, the CDR3 reads CASSEPLRAGGEETQYF.

A word on this clone: The CDR3 is cut off 3 residues early in the read; its end comes from the germline J gene. The chain couples TRBV6-2 or TRBV6-3 to TRBJ1-2; D is undetermined. The germline CDR1 and CDR2 sequences are MNHEY and SVGEGT. The CDR3 totals 11 residues. The V end was cut by 6 bases, the J end by 5 bases, with 7 bases between. The sequenced part of the CDR3 DNA is TGTGCCAGCAGACAGTTATATGGC. It yields the protein CASRQLYG. In full, the CDR3 is CASRQLYGYTF.

As to this clone: With the read ending 3 residues before the CDR3 end, the germline J gene is used to fill in that end. The gene calls are TRBV30 and TRBJ2-6; D might be TRBD1 (5 bases). CDR1 and CDR2 (germline): GTSNPN, SVGIG (reference sequence). V was clipped by 0 bases and J by 3 bases, with 9 bases between them. This CDR3 comprises 15 residues. CDR3 DNA (partial): TGTGCCTGGAGTGTACAGGTCGATGGGGCCAACGTC. Amino acid sequence: CAWSVQVDGANV. The full CDR3 protein is CAWSVQVDGANVLTF.

A word on this clone: The read comes to an end 3 residues before the CDR3 does, leaving the germline J gene to fill in the end. The chain uses TRBV20-1 and TRBJ1-1, with unresolved D. Per the germline V gene, CDR1 is DFQATT and CDR2 is SNEGSKA (reference sequence). The V end lost 0 bases, the J end lost 1 base, and 12 bases lay between the germline ends. This CDR3 is 15 amino acids long. CDR3: CSARDQAGANTEAFF. The sequenced CDR3 bases are TGCAGTGCTAGAGATCAAGCAGGAGCGAACACTGAA.

Of note for this clone: The read stops 3 residues short of the end of the CDR3; the missing end is completed from the germline J gene. The J gene is TRBJ2-5, the V gene TRBV27; 9 bases line up with TRBD2. From germline, CDR1 is MNHEY and CDR2 SMNVEV (reference sequence). Germline trimming cut 5 bases from V and 5 bases from J; bases unmatched to any gene: 6. The CDR3 is 14 residues long. This CDR3 reads CASSPAGGRETQYF. The covered CDR3 bases are TGTGCCAGCAGTCCAGCGGGGGGCCGGGAGACC.

Worth noting for this clone: Read data end 3 residues before the CDR3 end; the end is taken from the germline J gene. The chain is built from TRBV19 and TRBJ1-5; 9 bases map to TRBD1. The germline CDR1 and CDR2 sequences are LNHDA and SQIVND (reference sequence). This CDR3 spans 18 amino acids. V was pared by 2 bases and J by 6 bases, with 14 bases of the junction left unmatched. CDR3 amino acids: CASSISYSGQGIGQPQHF. The part of the CDR3 DNA that was read is TGTGCCAGTAGTATAAGCTATTCGGGACAGGGTATAGGTCAGCCC.

As to this clone: The CDR3 end is not reached by the read, which stops 3 residues before it; the germline J gene fills it in. The genes are TRBV6-1 and TRBJ2-1; TRBD2 matches at 10 bases. Trimming cost V 0 bases and J 8 bases; bases outside gene matches: 10. CDR1 MNHNS and CDR2 SASEGT come from the germline V gene. The CDR3 sequence is 17 residues long. CDR3 bases read: TGTGCCAGCAGTGAAGCGAAGAGCGGGGGGGCCCGCGATGAG. Residues: CASSEAKSGGARDE. The CDR3 in full is CASSEAKSGGARDEQFF.

About this clone itself: The observed sequence ends 3 residues before the CDR3 terminus, with the missing tail filled in from the germline J gene. The chain carries TRBV30 and TRBJ2-3; 10 nucleotides line up with TRBD2. Germline loops: CDR1 GTSNPN, CDR2 SVGIG (reference sequence). The CDR3 extends over 14 amino acids. Trimming removed 6 bases from V and 5 bases from J; junction bases left unmatched: 8. CDR3 in amino acids: CACVAGGRIDTQYF. Incomplete CDR3 DNA: TGTGCCTGCGTAGCGGGGGGCCGGATAGATACG.

Regarding this clone: The read ends 3 residues shy of where the CDR3 ends; the end is completed using the germline J gene. The gene calls are TRBV5-5 and TRBJ1-5; no clear D. This CDR3 spans 15 amino acids. Deletions cut 3 bases from V and 3 bases from J, with 13 bases between. Germline V gene lookup returns CDR1 SGHKS and CDR2 YYEKEE (reference sequence). This CDR3 is CASSSYPSPNQPQHF. The covered CDR3 bases are TGTGCCAGCAGCTCCTACCCGAGCCCCAATCAGCCC.